These 29 T cell receptor beta chains were all obtained from the same sample, sequenced in a study of early T cells in non-severe SARS-CoV-2 infection. TCRdb redid the calling of the 5' RACE reads with MiXCR, one entry per CDR3 protein. Among about 64,000 distinct CDR3 sequences listed, 20% to 25% were seen once. Specimen: whole blood, collected at baseline. Receptor source: an adult who was a healthcare worker with PCR-confirmed SARS-CoV-2 infection or an uninfected control (not recorded which).

The chain links TRBV3-1 to TRBJ2-3, with 10 nucleotides matching TRBD2. Germline V gives CDR1 LGHDT, CDR2 YNNKEL (reference sequence). Trimming at V came to 4 bases and at J to 5 bases, leaving 3 bases not matched to a gene. CDR3 length: 14 residues. The CDR3 DNA follows: TGTGCCAGCAGCCTCTGGACTAGCGGAGATACGCAGTATTTT. Protein product: CASSLWTSGDTQYF.

The rearrangement joins TRBV7-9 to TRBJ1-1; D might be TRBD1 (5 bases). Per germline, CDR1 SEHNR and CDR2 FQNEAQ (reference sequence). Trimming took 5 bases from V and 1 from J, leaving 8 bases between them. CDR3 size: 13 residues. The CDR3 nucleotides are TGTGCCAGCAGCAACGACAGGAACACTGAAGCTTTCTTT. Encoded protein: CASSNDRNTEAFF.

The genes are TRBV12-3 or TRBV12-4 and TRBJ1-1; 7 bases align to TRBD1. V trimming: 6 bases; J trimming: 0 bases; junction bases outside the gene matches: 4. CDR3 size: 14 residues. The CDR3 coding sequence is TGTGCCAGCAGCGCGGGACAGTTGAACACTGAAGCTTTCTTT. Its translation: CASSAGQLNTEAFF.

This clonotype was seen only a few times. Here the CDR3 reads CASSPEGGSNQPQHF. The CDR3 DNA is TGCGCCAGCAGCCCCGAGGGTGGAAGCAATCAGCCCCAGCATTTT. This chain joins TRBV5-1 and TRBJ1-5; D is undetermined. The CDR3 runs 15 residues. The germline V gene has CDR1 SGHRS and CDR2 YFSETQ. Deletions cut 4 bases from V and 1 base from J, with 12 bases between.

This chain uses TRBV6-1 with TRBJ1-1, with 9 bases aligning to TRBD1. The CDR3 has 15 residues. Per germline, CDR1 MNHNS and CDR2 SASEGT. Germline trimming cut 7 bases from V and 3 bases from J; bases unmatched to any gene: 9. The CDR3 sequence: CASIGDRAVDTEAFF. The CDR3 DNA reads TGTGCCAGCATCGGGGACAGGGCCGTGGACACTGAAGCTTTCTTT.

This clonotype has more than one count but fewer than ten. The chain is built from TRBV11-2 and TRBJ1-5; tentative D call: TRBD1 (5 bases). The CDR3 has 12 amino acids. V was clipped by 5 bases and J by 7 bases, with 9 bases between them. CDR1 and CDR2 (germline): SGHAT, FQNNGV. The CDR3 reads CASSREGQPQHF. The CDR3 nucleotides read TGTGCCAGCAGCCGGGAGGGGCAGCCCCAGCATTTT.

The chain links TRBV20-1 to TRBJ2-5; 8 bases line up with TRBD1. CDR3 size: 14 residues. Germline lookup yields CDR1 DFQATT and CDR2 SNEGSKA (reference sequence). Trimming at V came to 3 bases and at J to 2 bases, leaving 5 bases not matched to a gene. CDR3 in DNA: TGCAGTGCTAGCGGCCAGGGGGCACAAGAGACCCAGTACTTC. This translates into CSASGQGAQETQYF.

V gene TRBV5-4 combines with J gene TRBJ1-6, with D possibly TRBD1 on 5 matching bases. The V end was cut by 1 base, the J end by 9 bases, with 11 bases between. The CDR3 consists of 14 residues. Germline CDR1 reads SGHNT; CDR2 reads YYREEE (reference sequence). The CDR3 DNA is TGTGCCAGCAGCTTGAGGGACCCCTCTTCACCCCTCCACTTT. Translating gives CASSLRDPSSPLHF.

The table lists this clonotype with a few counts. The chain joins TRBV9 to TRBJ1-2; D is perhaps TRBD1 (6 bases). The ends were cut back, 4 bases at V and 4 bases at J, with 17 bases in the middle. The germline CDR1 and CDR2 sequences are SGDLS and YYNGEE. CDR3 length equals 15 residues. CDR3 DNA: TGTGCCAGCAGCTCACAGGGAGGTTTTGGCTATGGCTACACCTTC. Translating it yields CASSSQGGFGYGYTF.

This clonotype was observed a handful of times. The chain carries TRBV7-9 and TRBJ2-5; weak D call: TRBD2 (6 bases). V gave up 2 bases and J gave up 0 bases, with 13 bases separating them. Germline CDR1 and CDR2: SEHNR and FQNEAQ (reference sequence). CDR3 length equals 16 residues. CDR3 sequence reads: CASSLPPWDYQETQYF. For the CDR3, the DNA is TGTGCCAGCAGCTTACCCCCTTGGGACTACCAAGAGACCCAGTACTTC.

This clonotype was observed a handful of times. The genes are TRBV18 and TRBJ2-5; no clear D gene. CDR1 and CDR2 (germline): KGHSH, LQKENI. V lost 3 bases and J 1 base, leaving 6 bases between the germline ends. The CDR3 has 13 residues. CDR3 DNA: TGTGCCAGCTCACCGGGGTTCCAAGAGACCCAGTACTTC. It encodes CASSPGFQETQYF.

This clonotype was seen more than once but under ten times. The rearrangement uses TRBV6-2 or TRBV6-3 and TRBJ2-4; tentatively, D is TRBD1 (5 bases). The CDR3 covers 12 residues. Germline-derived CDR1 and CDR2 are MNHEY and SVGEGT. The ends were cut back, 4 bases at V and 5 bases at J, with 6 bases in the middle. This chain's CDR3 is CASSWGQNIQYF. The CDR3 DNA follows: TGTGCCAGCAGTTGGGGCCAAAACATTCAGTACTTC.

The sample holds a few counts of this clonotype. The junction shows a germline mismatch at one end, possibly a read error. This sequence joins TRBV3-1 and TRBJ1-1; weak D call: TRBD1 (5 bases). This CDR3 has 13 amino acids. The germline V gene encodes CDR1 LGHDT and CDR2 YNNKEL (reference sequence). CDR3 DNA: TGTGCCAGCAGCCAAAAGGGGAACACTGAAGTTTTCTTT. Its protein product is CASSQKGNTEVFF.

The rearrangement uses TRBV5-8 and TRBJ2-2, with no clear D. Germline CDR1 and CDR2: SGHTS and YDEGEE. Trimming cost V 5 bases and J 0 bases, with 8 bases left between them. This CDR3 comprises 14 residues. The CDR3 spells CASSPQTNTGELFF. The DNA for the CDR3 is TGTGCCAGCAGTCCTCAGACGAACACCGGGGAGCTGTTTTTT.

This clonotype was picked up a small number of times. CDR3 coding DNA: TGTGCCAGCTCACCAATGCAGAGACAGGGATTCTATGGCTACACCTTC. This codes for CASSPMQRQGFYGYTF. The rearrangement links TRBV18 to TRBJ1-2; 7 bases map to TRBD1. The CDR3 is made up of 16 amino acids. CDR1 is KGHSH, CDR2 LQKENI, per germline. V was clipped by 2 bases and J by 4 bases; unmatched bases: 10.

There are a few counts of this clonotype. The chain uses TRBV7-6 and TRBJ2-7; 7 bases fit TRBD2. The CDR3 is made up of 13 amino acids. Germline V gene data show CDR1 as SGHVS and CDR2 as FNYEAQ. The V gene end was trimmed by 3 bases and the J gene end by 6 bases; junction bases not matched to a gene: 5. CDR3 region: CASSLGGDGEQYF. The CDR3 DNA reads TGTGCCAGCAGCTTGGGAGGGGATGGCGAGCAGTACTTC.

The V call is TRBV21-1, the J call TRBJ1-1; TRBD1, the table's D call, was not compared with the DNA. TRBV21-1 is a listed pseudogene. The CDR3 has 16 amino acids. The CDR3 here is CASSQKYRGAVTEAFF. CDR3 nucleotide sequence: TGTGCCAGCAGCCAAAAGTACCGGGGGGCGGTCACTGAAGCTTTCTTT.

This clonotype was counted ten times or more. CDR3 nucleotides: TGCGCCAGCAGTCTCGGGACAGTGAACACTGAAGCTTTCTTT. The encoded protein is CASSLGTVNTEAFF. The chain combines TRBV4-1 with TRBJ1-1; the match to TRBD1 covers 7 bases. CDR3 length: 14 amino acids. The germline V gene encodes CDR1 MGHRA and CDR2 YSYEKL. Losses at the gene ends were 6 bases for V and 0 bases for J; bases not matched to a gene: 4.

The chain has TRBV3-1 and TRBJ1-6; D may be TRBD1 (5 bases). The CDR3 is 14 amino acids. Germline loops: CDR1 LGHDT, CDR2 YNNKEL (reference sequence). V shed 4 bases and J shed 7 bases, with 11 bases lying between them. CDR3 coding DNA: TGTGCCAGCAGCCTCCGGGACCAAAATTCACCCCTCCACTTT. This gives the protein CASSLRDQNSPLHF.

J is TRBJ2-5 and V is TRBV4-1, with TRBD2 matching over 8 bases. The CDR3 contains 16 residues. The germline CDR1 and CDR2 sequences are MGHRA and YSYEKL. Unmatched junction bases numbered 10, after V lost 2 bases and J lost 5 bases. Written as DNA, the CDR3 is TGCGCCAGCAGCCAATCCCCGGGGGGGCCGACTGAGACCCAGTACTTC. This translates into CASSQSPGGPTETQYF.

There are many counts of this clonotype. The chain recombines TRBV15 with TRBJ2-1; perhaps TRBD2 as D (6 bases). In germline, CDR1 is LNHNV, CDR2 YYDKDF (reference sequence). The CDR3 runs 14 residues. V was shortened by 3 bases and J by 10 bases, with 16 bases between the two germline ends. CDR3 coding DNA: TGTGCCACCAGCAGGGGACTCGGGTCCCTAGAGCAGTTCTTC. Amino acids: CATSRGLGSLEQFF.

Regarding this clonotype: Without the conserved terminal phenylalanine or tryptophan, this CDR3 likely stems from a read error. The gene calls are TRBV7-8 and TRBJ2-5, with 12 bases lining up with TRBD2. Germline V gene sequence: CDR1 SGHVS, CDR2 FQNEAQ. Trimming cost V 5 bases and J 1 base; bases outside gene matches: 8. This CDR3 region has 17 residues. DNA of the CDR3: TGTGCCAGCAGCCCCGGACTAGCGGGAATAATCCAAGAGACCCAGTACCTC. This sequence encodes CASSPGLAGIIQETQYL.

This clonotype was seen more than once but under ten times. The rearrangement links TRBV2 to TRBJ2-3, with D possibly matching TRBD2 (5 bases). The CDR3 is 14 amino acids. Germline V gene data show CDR1 as SNHLY and CDR2 as FYNNEI. The ends were cut back, 4 bases at V and 1 base at J, with 9 bases in the middle. CDR3 bases: TGTGCCAGCAGTGGAACTAGGGGCACAGATACGCAGTATTTT. Its protein product is CASSGTRGTDTQYF.

Only a few counts were recorded for this clonotype. The chain is built from TRBV29-1 and TRBJ2-5; D may be TRBD1 (5 bases). V gave up 8 bases and J gave up 2 bases, with 9 bases separating them. This CDR3 spans 11 amino acids. Germline values: CDR1 SQVTM, CDR2 ANQGSEA. The CDR3 region is CSTRQQETQYF. The CDR3 DNA is TGCAGCACACGACAGCAAGAGACCCAGTACTTC.

This clonotype was detected only a few times. The chain couples TRBV20-1 to TRBJ2-1; 10 bases are shared with TRBD2. Germline V gives CDR1 DFQATT, CDR2 SNEGSKA (reference sequence). V lost 3 bases to trimming and J lost 4 bases; unmatched junction nucleotides: 12. The CDR3 runs 17 residues. In DNA, the CDR3 is TGCAGTGCTAGGACCCTCCGCGAGCGGGGGGGGTACAATGAGCAGTTCTTC. Its protein product is CSARTLRERGGYNEQFF.

The J gene is TRBJ1-1, the V gene TRBV16; D is undetermined. Germline V gives CDR1 KGHSY, CDR2 FQNENV. V lost 4 bases and J lost 1, with 10 bases in between. CDR3 length equals 14 residues. The CDR3 protein is CASSRVAANTEAFF. CDR3 coding DNA: TGTGCCAGCAGCCGTGTCGCGGCGAACACTGAAGCTTTCTTT.

This clonotype was seen many times. The chain employs TRBV30 and TRBJ2-7; 10 positions agree with TRBD2. The CDR3 spans 16 residues. After removal of 7 bases from V and 1 base from J, the junction contained 13 bases not matched to a gene. CDR1 and CDR2 from the germline V gene are GTSNPN and SVGIG (reference sequence). The CDR3 spells CAYLSGTSVGSYEQYF. The CDR3 coding sequence is TGTGCCTATCTGTCCGGGACTAGCGTCGGATCCTACGAGCAGTACTTC.

This chain uses TRBV27 with TRBJ1-1; D not certain. The V and J ends lost 4 bases and 3 bases respectively, with 15 bases between them. The germline gives CDR1 MNHEY, CDR2 SMNVEV (reference sequence). The CDR3 contains 15 residues. CDR3 residues: CASSSFYRLDTEAFF. For the CDR3, the DNA is TGTGCCAGCAGTTCCTTTTACCGGTTAGACACTGAAGCTTTCTTT.

CDR3 sequence reads: CAIKDTDTQYF. The CDR3 nucleotides read TGTGCCATCAAAGACACAGATACGCAGTATTTT. V gene TRBV10-3 combines with J gene TRBJ2-3; D uncertain. The V gene's germline CDR1 is ENHRY and CDR2 SYGVKD. Between the trimmed V and J ends, which lost 7 bases and 2 bases, there was a span of 4 bases. This CDR3 has 11 residues.